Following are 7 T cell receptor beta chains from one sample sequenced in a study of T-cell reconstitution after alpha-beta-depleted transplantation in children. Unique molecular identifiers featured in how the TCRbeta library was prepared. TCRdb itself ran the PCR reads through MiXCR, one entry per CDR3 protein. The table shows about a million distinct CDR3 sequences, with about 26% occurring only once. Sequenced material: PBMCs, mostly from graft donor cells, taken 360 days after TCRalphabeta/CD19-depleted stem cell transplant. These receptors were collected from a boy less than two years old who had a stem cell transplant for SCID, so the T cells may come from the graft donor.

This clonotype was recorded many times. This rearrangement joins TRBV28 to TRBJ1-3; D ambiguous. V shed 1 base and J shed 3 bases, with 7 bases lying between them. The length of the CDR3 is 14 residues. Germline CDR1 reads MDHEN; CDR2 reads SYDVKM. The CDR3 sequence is CASSLLSSGNTIYF. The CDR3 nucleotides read TGTGCCAGCAGTTTATTGAGCAGTGGAAACACCATATATTTT.

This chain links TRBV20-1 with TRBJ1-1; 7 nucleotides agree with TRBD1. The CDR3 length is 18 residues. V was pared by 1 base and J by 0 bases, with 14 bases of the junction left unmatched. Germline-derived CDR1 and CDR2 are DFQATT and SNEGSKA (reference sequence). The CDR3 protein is CSARGPTQGDLMNTEAFF. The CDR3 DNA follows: TGCAGTGCTAGAGGCCCTACGCAGGGGGATTTAATGAACACTGAAGCTTTCTTT.

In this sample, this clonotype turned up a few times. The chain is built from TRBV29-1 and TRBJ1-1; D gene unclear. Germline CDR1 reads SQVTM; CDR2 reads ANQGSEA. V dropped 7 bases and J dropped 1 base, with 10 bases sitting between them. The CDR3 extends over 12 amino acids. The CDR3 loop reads CSAPGPNTEAFF. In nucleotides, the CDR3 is TGCAGCGCCCCTGGGCCGAACACTGAAGCTTTCTTT.

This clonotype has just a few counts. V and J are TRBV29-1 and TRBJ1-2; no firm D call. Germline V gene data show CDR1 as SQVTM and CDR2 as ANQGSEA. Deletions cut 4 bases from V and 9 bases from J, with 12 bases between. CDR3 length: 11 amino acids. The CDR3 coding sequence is TGCAGCGTTGGGGCGGGAGGGCGCTACACCTTC. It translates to CSVGAGGRYTF.

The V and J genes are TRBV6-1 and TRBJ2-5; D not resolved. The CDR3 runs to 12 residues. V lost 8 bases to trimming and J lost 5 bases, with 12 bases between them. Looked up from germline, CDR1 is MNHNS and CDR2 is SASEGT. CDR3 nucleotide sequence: TGTGCCAGCCGTGTCTCTGGGGAGACCCAGTACTTC. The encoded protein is CASRVSGETQYF.

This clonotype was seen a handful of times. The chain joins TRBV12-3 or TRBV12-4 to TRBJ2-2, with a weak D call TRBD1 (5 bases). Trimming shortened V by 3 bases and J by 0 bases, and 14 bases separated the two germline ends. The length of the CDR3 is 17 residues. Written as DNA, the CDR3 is TGTGCCAGCAGTTTTGCGGACATAGTAGCGAACACCGGGGAGCTGTTTTTT. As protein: CASSFADIVANTGELFF.

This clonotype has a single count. CDR3 protein: CASSYHLQGPSYEQYF. CDR3 bases: TGTGCCAGCAGTTATCACCTACAGGGCCCTTCCTACGAGCAGTACTTC. This rearrangement joins TRBV6-5 to TRBJ2-7; tentative D call: TRBD1 (6 bases). Germline CDR1 MNHEY, CDR2 SVGAGI. Trimming took off 3 bases at V and 1 base at J, with 16 bases between the two ends. The CDR3 is 16 amino acids.